The next 30 T cell receptor beta chains were all read from a single sample in a study of T cell responses to AZD1222 COVID-19 vaccine. Here immunoSEQ multiplex PCR was the method, and the copy in TCRdb shows in-frame clones only, minus some. Here the sample spans 100,000 to 150,000 clones, roughly nine tenths being singletons. The sequences come from peripheral blood, collected on day 0 of AZD1222 vaccination. The receptors were sampled from an adult in good health.

This clone was picked up one time. V and J are TRBV7-2 and TRBJ1-3; D call uncertain. Trimming removed 3 bases from V and 8 bases from J, with 14 bases in between. The CDR3 totals 14 residues. Per the germline V gene, CDR1 is SGHTA and CDR2 is FQGNSA. The CDR3 loop is CASSLGGRRDTIYF. In nucleotides, the CDR3 is TGTGCCAGCAGCTTGGGCGGGCGGAGGGACACCATATATTTT.

The rearrangement links TRBV7-2 to TRBJ1-5; D gene unclear. Germline V gives CDR1 SGHTA, CDR2 FQGNSA. The CDR3 length is 15 residues. V lost 3 bases, J lost 3 bases, and 12 bases lay in between. This CDR3 is CASSFGLTTNQPQHF. CDR3 in DNA: TGTGCCAGCAGCTTTGGCCTTACCACCAATCAGCCCCAGCATTTT.

In this sample, this clone turned up once. V usage is TRBV19 and J usage is TRBJ1-3, with D possibly TRBD1 on 5 matching bases. Per the germline V gene, CDR1 is LNHDA and CDR2 is SQIVND (reference sequence). The CDR3 totals 16 residues. Trimming stripped 5 bases from V and 0 bases from J, with 14 bases between. CDR3 in DNA: TGTGCCAGTAGTGCCTCGGGACCGCTCTCTGGAAACACCATATATTTT. The encoded protein is CASSASGPLSGNTIYF.

Comments on this clone: At the DNA level, this CDR3 is encoded by other sequences in the same sample as well. The chain uses TRBV5-1 and TRBJ2-7; 7 bases fit TRBD1. Trimming at V came to 2 bases and at J to 3 bases, leaving 2 bases not matched to a gene. From germline, CDR1 is SGHRS and CDR2 YFSETQ. This CDR3 has 13 residues. The CDR3 protein is CASSLQGSYEQYF. The DNA of the CDR3 is TGCGCCAGCAGCTTACAGGGGAGCTACGAGCAGTACTTC.

The chain joins TRBV7-9 to TRBJ2-5; D call uncertain. The germline gives CDR1 SEHNR, CDR2 FQNEAQ (reference sequence). Trimming stripped 3 bases from V and 4 bases from J, with 12 bases between. This CDR3 comprises 14 residues. CDR3 in amino acids: CASSLPIIIETQYF. The CDR3 nucleotides read TGTGCCAGCAGCTTGCCCATAATAATAGAGACCCAGTACTTC.

This chain joins TRBV7-2 and TRBJ2-3; maybe TRBD1 (6 bases). CDR1 SGHTA and CDR2 FQGNSA come from the germline V gene. The CDR3 spans 17 residues. The ends were cut back, 4 bases at V and 3 bases at J, with 20 bases in the middle. The CDR3 spells CASSSPDSDRWTDTQYF. The DNA of the CDR3 is TGTGCCAGCAGCTCTCCCGATTCGGACAGATGGACAGATACGCAGTATTTT.

The V call is TRBV19, the J call TRBJ1-5; TRBD1 matches at 7 bases. The trim removed 6 bases at V and 6 bases at J, leaving 8 bases unmatched. This CDR3 comprises 14 residues. Germline V gene lookup returns CDR1 LNHDA and CDR2 SQIVND (reference sequence). The CDR3 loop is CASRIRQGGQPQHF. The DNA for the CDR3 is TGTGCCAGTAGGATCCGACAGGGAGGTCAGCCCCAGCATTTT. Drawing the rest from reference TRBV19 and TRBJ1-5, the complete variable domain is DGGITQSPKYLFRKEGQNVTLSCEQNLNHDAMYWYRQDPGQGLRLIYYSQIVNDFQKGDIAEGYSVSREKKESFPLTVTSAQKNPTAFYLCASRIRQGGQPQHFGDGTRLSIL.

This clone has a handful of counts. V gene TRBV14 combines with J gene TRBJ1-1; D is uncertain. Per the germline V gene, CDR1 is SGHDN and CDR2 is FVKESK. Trimming removed 1 base from V and 0 bases from J, with 21 bases in between. CDR3 length: 19 amino acids. The CDR3 DNA reads TGTGCCAGCAGCCAAGTCGGTGAGCCGGTTGACTTCATGAACACTGAAGCTTTCTTT. Residues: CASSQVGEPVDFMNTEAFF.

This chain connects TRBV18 to TRBJ1-6; D possibly corresponds to TRBD1 (5 bases). V shed 6 bases and J shed 7 bases, with 10 bases lying between them. There are 13 residues in the CDR3. Germline V gene sequence: CDR1 KGHSH, CDR2 LQKENI. CDR3 in DNA: TGTGCCAGCTCGGCCAGGGAGAATTCACCCCTCCACTTT. Amino acids: CASSARENSPLHF.

The chain couples TRBV2 to TRBJ2-1, with 8 bases aligning to TRBD2. This CDR3 spans 16 amino acids. The germline gives CDR1 SNHLY, CDR2 FYNNEI. V trimming: 8 bases; J trimming: 0 bases; junction bases outside the gene matches: 9. This chain's CDR3 is CASLFGAGGSYNEQFF. In DNA form, the CDR3 reads TGTGCCAGCCTCTTTGGCGCGGGGGGCTCCTACAATGAGCAGTTCTTC.

The chain combines TRBV28 with TRBJ2-1; D uncertain. This CDR3 comprises 12 residues. Germline V gene lookup returns CDR1 MDHEN and CDR2 SYDVKM. Deletions cut 4 bases from V and 6 bases from J, with 7 bases between. The CDR3 DNA sequence: TGTGCCAGCAGTTATAGTTTCAATGAGCAGTTCTTC. Protein sequence: CASSYSFNEQFF. Based on the CDR3 plus reference TRBV28 and TRBJ2-1, the full variable domain is DVKVTQSSRYLVKRTGEKVFLECVQDMDHENMFWYRQDPGLGLRLIYFSYDVKMKEKGDIPEGYSVSREKKERFSLILESASTNQTSMYLCASSYSFNEQFFGPGTRLTVL.

The rearrangement joins TRBV19 to TRBJ2-6, with 9 bases aligning to TRBD2. Trimming cost V 7 bases and J 2 bases; bases outside gene matches: 3. CDR1 and CDR2 (germline): LNHDA, SQIVND (reference sequence). This CDR3 contains 15 residues. CDR3 nucleotides: TGTGCCAGTATGGAGCGGGAGGCTGGGGCCAACGTCCTGACTTTC. Its translation: CASMEREAGANVLTF.

V and J are TRBV9 and TRBJ2-3; 9 bases are a match to TRBD1. The germline gives CDR1 SGDLS, CDR2 YYNGEE. V was clipped by 4 bases and J by 0 bases; unmatched bases: 12. This CDR3 has 18 residues. CDR3 nucleotides: TGTGCCAGCAGCCCGAGGGGGACAGGGCTCCAAAGCACAGATACGCAGTATTTT. Protein sequence: CASSPRGTGLQSTDTQYF.

This clone was detected only a few times. This sequence joins TRBV5-1 and TRBJ1-5; D ambiguous. Germline-derived CDR1 and CDR2 are SGHRS and YFSETQ. The CDR3 spans 15 residues. V dropped 0 bases and J dropped 6 bases, with 13 bases sitting between them. The CDR3 bases are TGCGCCAGCAGCTTGGGAGACCGCGGCAGTCAGCCCCAGCATTTT. It encodes CASSLGDRGSQPQHF.

This chain joins TRBV7-8 and TRBJ1-2; 9 bases agree with TRBD1. CDR1 is SGHVS and CDR2 is FQNEAQ in the germline V gene. The V and J ends lost 4 bases and 4 bases, in that order; junction bases with no gene match: 7. CDR3 length: 15 amino acids. CDR3 residues: CASSSRDRAIYGYTF. The CDR3 bases are TGTGCCAGCAGCTCAAGGGACAGGGCAATCTATGGCTACACCTTC.

The V gene is TRBV11-2, the J gene TRBJ2-5; TRBD1 matches 8 bases. J was trimmed by 2 bases and V by 5 bases; bases with no gene match: 10. CDR3 length: 16 amino acids. Per germline, CDR1 SGHAT and CDR2 FQNNGV. The CDR3 here is CASSPRDRLLQETQYF. The CDR3 DNA sequence: TGTGCCAGCAGCCCAAGGGACAGGTTGCTGCAAGAGACCCAGTACTTC.

The V gene is TRBV6-5, the J gene TRBJ1-4; D is perhaps TRBD1 (6 bases). Germline V CDR1 and CDR2: MNHEY, SVGAGI. The CDR3 covers 15 residues. V lost 2 bases to trimming and J lost 1 base, with 8 bases between them. The chain's CDR3 is CASSYGGGTNEKLFF. The CDR3, as DNA: TGTGCCAGCAGTTACGGAGGGGGAACTAATGAAAAACTGTTTTTT.

This chain links TRBV2 with TRBJ1-1, with D possibly being TRBD1 (5 bases). This CDR3 has 13 amino acids. V lost 6 bases and J lost 5, with 13 bases in between. Germline lookup yields CDR1 SNHLY and CDR2 FYNNEI. This CDR3 reads CASRDREGTEAFF. For the CDR3, the DNA is TGTGCCAGCAGGGATAGGGAGGGGACTGAAGCTTTCTTT. Combining the CDR3 with reference TRBV2 and TRBJ1-1 gives the whole variable domain EPEVTQTPSHQVTQMGQEVILRCVPISNHLYFYWYRQILGQKVEFLVSFYNNEISEKSEIFDDQFSVERPDGSNFTLKIRSTKLEDSAMYFCASRDREGTEAFFGQGTRLTVV.

The V and J genes are TRBV11-3 and TRBJ2-1; maybe TRBD1 (6 bases). Germline-derived CDR1 and CDR2 are SGHNT and YENEEA. V was trimmed by 4 bases and J by 4 bases, leaving 17 bases between them. This CDR3 is 16 amino acids long. CDR3 bases: TGTGCCAGCAGCTACCTCGACGGGACAAGTTACAATGAGCAGTTCTTC. It is translated as CASSYLDGTSYNEQFF.

This chain uses TRBV6-5 with TRBJ2-7; 7 nucleotides align to TRBD1. CDR1 and CDR2 (germline): MNHEY, SVGAGI. The CDR3 has 13 amino acids. The V and J ends lost 7 bases and 2 bases, in that order; junction bases with no gene match: 5. CDR3 coding DNA: TGTGCCAGCACCCAGGGACAGCCCTACGAGCAGTACTTC. Encoded protein: CASTQGQPYEQYF.

This chain uses TRBV5-8 with TRBJ1-5; D gene unclear. This CDR3 is 14 amino acids long. The V and J ends lost 1 base and 1 base respectively, with 6 bases between them. CDR1 is SGHTS and CDR2 is YDEGEE in the germline V gene. The CDR3 here is CASSLTHSNQPQHF. The CDR3 DNA is TGTGCCAGCAGCTTGACTCACAGCAATCAGCCCCAGCATTTT.

This chain connects TRBV19 to TRBJ1-2, with D hard to call. The CDR3 length is 16 residues. V gave up 0 bases and J gave up 4 bases, with 15 bases separating them. Per the germline V gene, CDR1 is LNHDA and CDR2 is SQIVND (reference sequence). CDR3 region: CASSIEAAPLGYGYTF. CDR3 nucleotide sequence: TGTGCCAGTAGTATAGAGGCGGCACCCCTCGGCTATGGCTACACCTTC.

The V gene is TRBV6-5, the J gene TRBJ2-1; the D gene is possibly TRBD1 (5 bases). The V end was cut by 3 bases, the J end by 4 bases, with 7 bases between. This CDR3 spans 13 amino acids. Looked up from germline, CDR1 is MNHEY and CDR2 is SVGAGI. The CDR3 spells CASSYQGYNEQFF. CDR3 coding DNA: TGTGCCAGCAGTTATCAGGGTTACAATGAGCAGTTCTTC.

The rearrangement uses TRBV28 and TRBJ1-2, with 8 bases that match TRBD1. V lost 2 bases to trimming and J lost 0 bases; unmatched junction nucleotides: 2. The CDR3 is made up of 15 amino acids. Germline V CDR1 and CDR2: MDHEN, SYDVKM. As DNA, the CDR3 is TGTGCCAGCAGTTTAGAGGACAGGGCTAACTATGGCTACACCTTC. It is translated as CASSLEDRANYGYTF.

This clone has only one observation. This chain uses TRBV5-5 with TRBJ1-6; D is possibly TRBD1 (5 bases). Germline-derived CDR1 and CDR2 are SGHKS and YYEKEE (reference sequence). Deletions cut 1 base from V and 6 bases from J, with 14 bases between. The CDR3 consists of 16 residues. As DNA, the CDR3 is TGTGCCAGCAGCTTGTTACGAATTAGGGGTAATTCACCCCTCCACTTT. It is translated as CASSLLRIRGNSPLHF.

The chain joins TRBV6-1 to TRBJ1-3; D unresolved. The ends were cut back, 1 base at V and 0 bases at J, with 7 bases in the middle. CDR1 is MNHNS, CDR2 SASEGT, per germline. The CDR3 length is 15 residues. CDR3 DNA sequence: TGTGCCAGCAGTGAAGGTACAGCCTCTGGAAACACCATATATTTT. Protein product: CASSEGTASGNTIYF.

The chain has TRBV12-5 and TRBJ2-6; 9 bases match TRBD1. Germline-derived CDR1 and CDR2 are LGHNT and FRNRAP. The CDR3 sequence is 17 residues long. Losses at the gene ends were 6 bases for V and 3 bases for J; bases not matched to a gene: 9. The DNA of the CDR3 is TGTGCTAGTGGCAATACAGGGGGCGCTTATGGGGCCAACGTCCTGACTTTC. Translation: CASGNTGGAYGANVLTF.

The rearrangement links TRBV6-2 or TRBV6-3 to TRBJ2-7; a possible D gene is TRBD1 (5 bases). Germline loops: CDR1 MNHEY, CDR2 SVGEGT. V was clipped by 0 bases and J by 5 bases, with 11 bases between them. This CDR3 is built from 14 residues. The CDR3 sequence is CASSYSSSGNEQYF. The CDR3 nucleotides are TGTGCCAGCAGTTACTCGTCTTCAGGGAACGAGCAGTACTTC.

The chain carries TRBV9 and TRBJ1-1, with D uncertain. The germline CDR1 and CDR2 sequences are SGDLS and YYNGEE. V gave up 5 bases and J gave up 1 base, with 9 bases separating them. CDR3 length: 13 residues. The CDR3 protein is CASSRGPNTEAFF. CDR3 DNA sequence: TGTGCCAGCAGTAGAGGACCGAACACTGAAGCTTTCTTT.

The chain combines TRBV11-2 with TRBJ2-7, with 9 bases lining up with TRBD2. V lost 4 bases and J lost 4; bases outside the gene matches: 8. The CDR3 contains 15 residues. Germline V gives CDR1 SGHAT, CDR2 FQNNGV. CDR3 in DNA: TGTGCCAGCAGCTCCATAGCGGGAGCTAAGTACGAGCAGTACTTC. It yields the protein CASSSIAGAKYEQYF.